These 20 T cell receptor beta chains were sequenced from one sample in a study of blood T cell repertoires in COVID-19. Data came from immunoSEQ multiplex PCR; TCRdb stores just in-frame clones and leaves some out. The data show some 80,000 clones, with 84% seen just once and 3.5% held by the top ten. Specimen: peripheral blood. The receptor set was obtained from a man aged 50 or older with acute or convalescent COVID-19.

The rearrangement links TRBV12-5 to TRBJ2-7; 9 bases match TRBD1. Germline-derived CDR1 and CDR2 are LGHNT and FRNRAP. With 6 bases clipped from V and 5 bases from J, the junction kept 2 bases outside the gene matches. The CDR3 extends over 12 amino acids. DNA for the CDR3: TGTGCTAGTGGACAGGGGGCCCACGAGCAGTACTTC. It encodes CASGQGAHEQYF.

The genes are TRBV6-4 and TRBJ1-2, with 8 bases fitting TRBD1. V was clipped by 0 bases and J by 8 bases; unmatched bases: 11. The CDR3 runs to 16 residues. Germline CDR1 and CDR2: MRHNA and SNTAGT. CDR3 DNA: TGTGCCAGCAGTGACTCGAGTGGGACAGGACCGGGAGGCTACACCTTC. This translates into CASSDSSGTGPGGYTF.

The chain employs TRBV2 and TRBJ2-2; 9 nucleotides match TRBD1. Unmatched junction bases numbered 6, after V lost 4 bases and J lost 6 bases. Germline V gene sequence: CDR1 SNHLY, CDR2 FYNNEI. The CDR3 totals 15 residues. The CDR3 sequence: CASSATGGSAGELFF. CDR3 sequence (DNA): TGTGCCAGCAGTGCTACAGGGGGCTCGGCCGGGGAGCTGTTTTTT.

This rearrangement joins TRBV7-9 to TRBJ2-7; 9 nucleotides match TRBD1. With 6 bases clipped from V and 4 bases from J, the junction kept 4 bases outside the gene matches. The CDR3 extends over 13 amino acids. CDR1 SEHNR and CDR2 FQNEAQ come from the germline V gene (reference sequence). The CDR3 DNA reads TGTGCCAGCAGACAGGGGGCTAGATACGAGCAGTACTTC. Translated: CASRQGARYEQYF.

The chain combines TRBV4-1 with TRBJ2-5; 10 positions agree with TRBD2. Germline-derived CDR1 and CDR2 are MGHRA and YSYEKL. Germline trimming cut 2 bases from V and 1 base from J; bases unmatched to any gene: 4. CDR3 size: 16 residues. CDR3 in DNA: TGCGCCAGCAGCCAATGGGCTAGCGGGGGCCAAGAGACCCAGTACTTC. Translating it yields CASSQWASGGQETQYF.

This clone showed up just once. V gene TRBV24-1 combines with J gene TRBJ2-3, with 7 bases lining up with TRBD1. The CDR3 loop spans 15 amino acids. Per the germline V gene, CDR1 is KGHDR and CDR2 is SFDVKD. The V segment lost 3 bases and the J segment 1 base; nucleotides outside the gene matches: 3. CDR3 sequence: CATSDPGQGTDTQYF. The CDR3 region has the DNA TGTGCCACCAGTGATCCCGGACAGGGCACAGATACGCAGTATTTT.

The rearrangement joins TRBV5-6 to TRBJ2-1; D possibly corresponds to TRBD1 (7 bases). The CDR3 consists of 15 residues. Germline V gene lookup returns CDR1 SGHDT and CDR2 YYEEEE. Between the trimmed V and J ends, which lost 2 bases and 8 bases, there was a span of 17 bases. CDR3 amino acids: CASSFRAGGIDEQFF. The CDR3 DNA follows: TGTGCCAGCAGCTTTAGGGCAGGGGGGATTGATGAGCAGTTCTTC.

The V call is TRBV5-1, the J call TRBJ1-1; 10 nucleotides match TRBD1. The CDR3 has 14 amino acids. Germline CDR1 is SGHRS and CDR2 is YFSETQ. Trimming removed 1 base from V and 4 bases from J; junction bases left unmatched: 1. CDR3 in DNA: TGCGCCAGCAGCTTGCGGGACAGGGGCACTGAAGCTTTCTTT. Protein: CASSLRDRGTEAFF. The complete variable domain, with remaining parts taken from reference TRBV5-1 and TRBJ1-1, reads KAGVTQTPRYLIKTRGQQVTLSCSPISGHRSVSWYQQTPGQGLQFLFEYFSETQRNKGNFPGRFSGRQFSNSRSEMNVSTLELGDSALYLCASSLRDRGTEAFFGQGTRLTVV.

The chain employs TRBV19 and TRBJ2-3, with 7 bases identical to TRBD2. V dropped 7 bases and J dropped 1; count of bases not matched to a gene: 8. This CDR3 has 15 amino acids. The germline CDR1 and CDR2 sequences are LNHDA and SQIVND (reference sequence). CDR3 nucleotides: TGTGCCAGTACCCCTGGGACTACCCGCACAGATACGCAGTATTTT. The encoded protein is CASTPGTTRTDTQYF.

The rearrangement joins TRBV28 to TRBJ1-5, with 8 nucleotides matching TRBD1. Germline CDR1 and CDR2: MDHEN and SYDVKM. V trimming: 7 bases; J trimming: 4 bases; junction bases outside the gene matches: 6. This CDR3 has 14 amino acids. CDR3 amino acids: CASNLGQGNQPQHF. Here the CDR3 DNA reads TGTGCCAGCAACCTAGGACAGGGTAATCAGCCCCAGCATTTT.

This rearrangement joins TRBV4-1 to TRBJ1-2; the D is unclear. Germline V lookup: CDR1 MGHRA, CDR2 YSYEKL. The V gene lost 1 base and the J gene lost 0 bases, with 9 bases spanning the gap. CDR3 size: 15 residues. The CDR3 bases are TGCGCCAGCAGCCAAGCGCACAGAACTAACTATGGCTACACCTTC. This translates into CASSQAHRTNYGYTF.

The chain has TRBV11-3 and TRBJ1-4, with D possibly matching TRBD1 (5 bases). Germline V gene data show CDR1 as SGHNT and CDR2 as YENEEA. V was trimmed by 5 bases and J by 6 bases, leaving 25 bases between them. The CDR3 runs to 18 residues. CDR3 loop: CASSQTGWGGTEDEKLFF. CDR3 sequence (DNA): TGTGCCAGCAGCCAGACGGGCTGGGGGGGGACGGAGGATGAAAAACTGTTTTTT. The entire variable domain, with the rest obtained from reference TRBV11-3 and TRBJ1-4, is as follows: EAGVVQSPRYKIIEKKQPVAFWCNPISGHNTLYWYLQNLGQGPELLIRYENEEAVDDSQLPKDRFSAERLKGVDSTLKIQPAELGDSAVYLCASSQTGWGGTEDEKLFFGSGTQLSVL.

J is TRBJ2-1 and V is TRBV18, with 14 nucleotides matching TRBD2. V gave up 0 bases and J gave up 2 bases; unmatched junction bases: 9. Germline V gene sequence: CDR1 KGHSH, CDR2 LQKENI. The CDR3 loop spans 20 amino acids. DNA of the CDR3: TGTGCCAGCTCACCACCCCCGACTAGCGGGAGGGCCATCCCCTACAATGAGCAGTTCTTC. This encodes CASSPPPTSGRAIPYNEQFF.

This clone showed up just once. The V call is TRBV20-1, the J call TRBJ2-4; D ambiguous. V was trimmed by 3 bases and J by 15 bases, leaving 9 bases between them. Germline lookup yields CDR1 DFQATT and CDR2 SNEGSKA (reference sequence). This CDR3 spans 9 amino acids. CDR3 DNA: TGCAGTGCTAGCCCGGGTGGGTACTTC. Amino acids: CSASPGGYF.

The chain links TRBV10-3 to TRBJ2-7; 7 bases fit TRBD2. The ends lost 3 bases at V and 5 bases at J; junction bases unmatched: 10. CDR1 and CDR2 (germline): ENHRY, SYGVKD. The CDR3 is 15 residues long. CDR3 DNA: TGTGCCATCAGTGATAAGGGAGGGGTCGGGGACGAGCAGTACTTC. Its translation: CAISDKGGVGDEQYF.

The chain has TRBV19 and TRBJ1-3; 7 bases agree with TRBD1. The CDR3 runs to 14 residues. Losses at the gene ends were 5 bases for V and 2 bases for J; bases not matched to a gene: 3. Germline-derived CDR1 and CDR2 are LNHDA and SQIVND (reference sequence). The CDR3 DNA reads TGTGCCAGTAGTTTGGGGACAGCTGGAAACACCATATATTTT. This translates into CASSLGTAGNTIYF.

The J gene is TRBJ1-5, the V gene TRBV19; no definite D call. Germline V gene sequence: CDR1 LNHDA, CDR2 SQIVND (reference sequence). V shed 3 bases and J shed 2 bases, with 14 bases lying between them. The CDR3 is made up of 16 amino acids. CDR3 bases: TGTGCCAGTAGTATCGATGCCAGATCCGGCAATCAGCCCCAGCATTTT. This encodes CASSIDARSGNQPQHF.

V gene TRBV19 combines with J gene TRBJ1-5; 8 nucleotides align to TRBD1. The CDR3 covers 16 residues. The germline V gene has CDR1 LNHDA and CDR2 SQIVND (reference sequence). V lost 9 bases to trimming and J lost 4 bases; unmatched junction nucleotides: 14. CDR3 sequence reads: CASRTGMGPGNQPQHF. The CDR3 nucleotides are TGTGCCAGCCGGACAGGGATGGGTCCTGGTAATCAGCCCCAGCATTTT.

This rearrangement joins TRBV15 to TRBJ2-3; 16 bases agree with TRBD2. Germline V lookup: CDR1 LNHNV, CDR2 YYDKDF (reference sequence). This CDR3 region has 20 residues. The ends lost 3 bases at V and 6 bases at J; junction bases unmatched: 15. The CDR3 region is CATSSASPGLAGGPGDTQYF. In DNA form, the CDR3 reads TGTGCCACCAGCAGCGCGTCCCCGGGACTAGCGGGAGGGCCAGGGGATACGCAGTATTTT.

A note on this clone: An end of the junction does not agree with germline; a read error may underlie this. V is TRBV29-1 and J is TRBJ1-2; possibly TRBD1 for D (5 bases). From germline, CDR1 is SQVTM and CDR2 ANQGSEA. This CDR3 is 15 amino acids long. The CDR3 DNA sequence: TGCAGCGTCGAAGCCACAGGAAACACTAACTATGGCTACACCTTC. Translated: CSVEATGNTNYGYTF.